Below, one TCR beta chain is given with its context. The data originate from a study of blood T cell repertoires in COVID-19. Study-level information: PBMCs, B-cell-depleted T cells, or T cells provided the cDNA or gDNA that made up the material.

Germline-derived CDR1 and CDR2 are SGHTA and FQGTGA. CDR3 length: 13 residues. V dropped 3 bases and J dropped 4 bases, with 9 bases sitting between them. Source study methods: Estimated nucleated cell counts came from reference gene primer amplification. This table comes from immunoSEQ multiplex PCR, and its TCRdb copy is limited to in-frame clones, with some not included. The V and J calls and the clone size are those of that table, but D and trimming were determined from the DNA. The sample includes 190,000 or so clones, 87% of them seen just once. Residents of about two dozen US areas, aged about 18 to 89 years, made up the participants.

The clonotype was recovered from a man between 18 and 35 years old with acute COVID-19. Sequences were obtained from PBMCs or T cells enriched from blood (not recorded which). The V call is TRBV7-3, the J call TRBJ1-1, with a tentative D call TRBD1 (5 bases). The chain's CDR3 is CASSFWGGTEAFF. The CDR3 region has the DNA TGTGCCAGCAGCTTTTGGGGGGGCACTGAAGCTTTCTTT.